This T cell receptor beta chain was retrieved from a study of cytomegalovirus exposure and HLA in healthy donors. Study-wide background: An earlier analysis found 120 million or so unique TCR beta sequences from about 190 million T cells.

This clone was picked up one time. Its antigen is undetermined. Amplification used 60 Vbeta primers and 13 Jbeta primers. The method was immunoSEQ multiplex PCR; TCRdb's version includes in-frame clones alone and lacks a portion of them. The sample has tens of thousands of clones, 60% to 80% seen once. Germline V gives CDR1 MNHNS, CDR2 SASEGT. The CDR3 runs to 13 residues. The V and J ends lost 6 bases and 5 bases, in that order; junction bases with no gene match: 6. Notes on the study in general: Among immune exposure information, only CMV serostatus was available. For presence/absence analyses, sequencing depth was assumed to be roughly uniform across donors.

This clonotype was obtained from a man aged 55 to 70 in good health and CMV-seropositive. The V call is TRBV6-1, the J call TRBJ2-7, with 8 bases aligning to TRBD1. The sequenced sample was PBMCs. CDR3: CASRVTGAHEQYF. As DNA, the CDR3 is TGTGCCAGCAGGGTGACAGGGGCCCACGAGCAGTACTTC.